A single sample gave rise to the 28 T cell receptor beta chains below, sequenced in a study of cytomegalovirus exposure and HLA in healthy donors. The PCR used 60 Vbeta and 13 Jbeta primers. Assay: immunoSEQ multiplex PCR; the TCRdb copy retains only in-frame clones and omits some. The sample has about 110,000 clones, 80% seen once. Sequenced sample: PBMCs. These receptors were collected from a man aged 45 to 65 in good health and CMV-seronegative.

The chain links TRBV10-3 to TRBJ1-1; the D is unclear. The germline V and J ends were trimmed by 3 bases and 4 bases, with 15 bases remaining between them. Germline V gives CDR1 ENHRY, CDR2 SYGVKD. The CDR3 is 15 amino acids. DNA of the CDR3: TGTGCCATCAGTGACCCAACTCACCCCTTCACTGAAGCTTTCTTT. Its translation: CAISDPTHPFTEAFF.

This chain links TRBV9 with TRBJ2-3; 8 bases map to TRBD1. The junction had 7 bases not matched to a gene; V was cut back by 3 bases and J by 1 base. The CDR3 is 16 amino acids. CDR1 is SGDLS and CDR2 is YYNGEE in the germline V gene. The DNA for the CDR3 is TGTGCCAGCAGCGCCTTCCCGGGACAGGGCACAGATACGCAGTATTTT. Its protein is CASSAFPGQGTDTQYF. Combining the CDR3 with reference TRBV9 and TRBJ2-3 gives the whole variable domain DSGVTQTPKHLITATGQRVTLRCSPRSGDLSVYWYQQSLDQGLQFLIQYYNGEERAKGNILERFSAQQFPDLHSELNLSSLELGDSALYFCASSAFPGQGTDTQYFGPGTRLTVL.

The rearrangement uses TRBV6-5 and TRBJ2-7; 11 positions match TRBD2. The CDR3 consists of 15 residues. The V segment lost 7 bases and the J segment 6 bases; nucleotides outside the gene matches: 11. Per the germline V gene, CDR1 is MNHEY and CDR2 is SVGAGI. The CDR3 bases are TGTGCCAGCACCTTGACTAGCGGGATCCCATCCGAGCAGTACTTC. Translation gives CASTLTSGIPSEQYF.

The DNA for the CDR3 is TGTGCCTCCTCTAGCGGAGAGACCCAGTACTTC. Translated: CASSSGETQYF. The chain uses TRBV30 and TRBJ2-5, with TRBD2 matching 7 bases. This CDR3 comprises 11 residues. V trimming: 7 bases; J trimming: 4 bases; junction bases outside the gene matches: 3. Germline V CDR1 and CDR2: GTSNPN, SVGIG (reference sequence).

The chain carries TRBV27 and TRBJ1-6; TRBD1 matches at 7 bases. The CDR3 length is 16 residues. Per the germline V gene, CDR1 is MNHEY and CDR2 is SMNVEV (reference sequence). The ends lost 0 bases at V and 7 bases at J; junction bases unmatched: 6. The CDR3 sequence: CASSLSGDRGNSPLHF. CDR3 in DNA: TGTGCCAGCAGTTTATCGGGGGACAGAGGGAATTCACCCCTCCACTTT.

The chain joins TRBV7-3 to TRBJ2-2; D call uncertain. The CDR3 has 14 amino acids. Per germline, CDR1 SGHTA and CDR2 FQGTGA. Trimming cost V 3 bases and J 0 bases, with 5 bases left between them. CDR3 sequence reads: CASSFQTNTGELFF. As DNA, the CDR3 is TGTGCCAGCAGCTTCCAGACGAACACCGGGGAGCTGTTTTTT.

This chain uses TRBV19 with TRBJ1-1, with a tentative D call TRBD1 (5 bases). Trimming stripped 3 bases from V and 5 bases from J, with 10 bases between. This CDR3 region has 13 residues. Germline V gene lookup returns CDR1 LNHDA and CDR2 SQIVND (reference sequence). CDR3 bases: TGTGCCAGTAGTATTGGGGCGGGAACTGAAGCTTTCTTT. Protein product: CASSIGAGTEAFF.

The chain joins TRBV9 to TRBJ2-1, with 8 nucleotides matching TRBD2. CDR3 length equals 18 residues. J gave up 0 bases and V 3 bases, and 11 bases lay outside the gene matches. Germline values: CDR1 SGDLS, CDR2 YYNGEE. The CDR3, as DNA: TGTGCCAGCAGCGCCGAATTCGGGGGGGGTTTCTCCTACAATGAGCAGTTCTTC. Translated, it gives CASSAEFGGGFSYNEQFF. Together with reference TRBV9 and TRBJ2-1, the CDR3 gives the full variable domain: DSGVTQTPKHLITATGQRVTLRCSPRSGDLSVYWYQQSLDQGLQFLIQYYNGEERAKGNILERFSAQQFPDLHSELNLSSLELGDSALYFCASSAEFGGGFSYNEQFFGPGTRLTVL.

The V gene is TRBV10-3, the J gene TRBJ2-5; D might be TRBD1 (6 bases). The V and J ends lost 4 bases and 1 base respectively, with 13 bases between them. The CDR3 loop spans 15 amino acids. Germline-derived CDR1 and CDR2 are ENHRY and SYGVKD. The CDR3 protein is CAISAAGQSQETQYF. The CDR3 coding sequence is TGTGCCATCAGTGCTGCAGGACAGTCCCAAGAGACCCAGTACTTC.

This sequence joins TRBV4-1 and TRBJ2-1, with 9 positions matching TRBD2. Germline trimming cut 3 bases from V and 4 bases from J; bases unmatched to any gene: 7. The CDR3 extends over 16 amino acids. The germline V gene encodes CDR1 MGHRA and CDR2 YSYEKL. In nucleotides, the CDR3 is TGCGCCAGCAGCCAGGGGCTAGCGGGGTTTTACAATGAGCAGTTCTTC. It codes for CASSQGLAGFYNEQFF.

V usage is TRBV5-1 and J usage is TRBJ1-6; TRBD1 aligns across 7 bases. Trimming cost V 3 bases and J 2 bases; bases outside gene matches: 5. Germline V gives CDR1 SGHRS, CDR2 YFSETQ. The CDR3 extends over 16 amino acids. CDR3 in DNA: TGCGCCAGCAGCTCGGGAGGGGGCGCCTATAATTCACCCCTCCACTTT. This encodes CASSSGGGAYNSPLHF.

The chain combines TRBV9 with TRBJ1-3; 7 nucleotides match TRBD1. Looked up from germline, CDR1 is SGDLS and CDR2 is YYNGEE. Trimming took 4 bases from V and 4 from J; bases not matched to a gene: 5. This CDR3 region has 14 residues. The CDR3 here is CASSRQDRGNTIYF. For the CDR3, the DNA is TGTGCCAGCAGCCGCCAGGACAGGGGAAACACCATATATTTT.

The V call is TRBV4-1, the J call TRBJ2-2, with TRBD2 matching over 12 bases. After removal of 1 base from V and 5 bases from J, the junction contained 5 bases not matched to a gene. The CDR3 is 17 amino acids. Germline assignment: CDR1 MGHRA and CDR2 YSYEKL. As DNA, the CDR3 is TGCGCCAGCAGCCAAGCTAGCGGGGGGGCTCGAACCGGGGAGCTGTTTTTT. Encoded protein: CASSQASGGARTGELFF.

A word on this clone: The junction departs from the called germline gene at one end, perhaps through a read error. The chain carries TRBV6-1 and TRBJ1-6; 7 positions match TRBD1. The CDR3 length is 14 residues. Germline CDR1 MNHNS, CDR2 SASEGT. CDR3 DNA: TGTGTCAGCAGTGCTATAGGGGGCGATTCACCCCTCCACTTT. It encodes CVSSAIGGDSPLHF.

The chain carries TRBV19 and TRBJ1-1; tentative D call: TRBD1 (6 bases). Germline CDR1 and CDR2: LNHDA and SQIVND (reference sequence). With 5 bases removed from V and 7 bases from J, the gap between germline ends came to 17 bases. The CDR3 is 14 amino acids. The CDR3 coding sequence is TGTGCCAGTAGTCCCGAGGCCAGGGGAGTTGAAGCTTTCTTT. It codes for CASSPEARGVEAFF.

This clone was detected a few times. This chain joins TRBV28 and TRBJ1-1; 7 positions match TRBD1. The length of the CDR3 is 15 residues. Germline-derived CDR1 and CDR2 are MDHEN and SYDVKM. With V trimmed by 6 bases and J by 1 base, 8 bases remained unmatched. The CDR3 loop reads CASRPPTGWNTEAFF. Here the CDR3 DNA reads TGTGCCAGCAGGCCTCCGACAGGGTGGAACACTGAAGCTTTCTTT.

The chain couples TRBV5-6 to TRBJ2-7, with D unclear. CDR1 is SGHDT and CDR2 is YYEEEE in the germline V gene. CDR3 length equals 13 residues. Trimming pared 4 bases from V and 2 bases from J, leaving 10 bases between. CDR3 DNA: TGTGCCAGCAGCCCACACATAACCTACGAGCAGTACTTC. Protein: CASSPHITYEQYF.

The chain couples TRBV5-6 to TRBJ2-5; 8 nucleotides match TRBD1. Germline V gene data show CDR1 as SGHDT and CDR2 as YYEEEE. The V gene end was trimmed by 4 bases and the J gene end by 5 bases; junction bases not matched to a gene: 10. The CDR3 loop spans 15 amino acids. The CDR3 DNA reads TGTGCCAGCAGCCCAACCGGGACAGGCACCGAGACCCAGTACTTC. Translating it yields CASSPTGTGTETQYF.

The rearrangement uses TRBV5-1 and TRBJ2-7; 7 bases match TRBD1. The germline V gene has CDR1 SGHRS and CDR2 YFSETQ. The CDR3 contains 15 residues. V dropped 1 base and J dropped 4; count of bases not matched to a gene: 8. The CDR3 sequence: CASSLTQGSPYEQYF. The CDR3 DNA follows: TGCGCCAGCAGCTTGACACAGGGGTCTCCTTACGAGCAGTACTTC.

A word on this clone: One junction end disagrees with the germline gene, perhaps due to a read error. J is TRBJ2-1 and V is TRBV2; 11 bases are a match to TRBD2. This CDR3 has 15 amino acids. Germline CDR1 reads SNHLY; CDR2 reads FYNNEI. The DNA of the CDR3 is TGTTCCAGCAGAACTAGCGGGGGAGTAGGGGATGAGCAGTTCTTC. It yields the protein CSSRTSGGVGDEQFF.

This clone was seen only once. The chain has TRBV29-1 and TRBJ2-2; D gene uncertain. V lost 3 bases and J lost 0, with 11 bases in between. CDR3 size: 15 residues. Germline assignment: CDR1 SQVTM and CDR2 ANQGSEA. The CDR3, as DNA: TGCAGCGTTGACCCGGGTTCGGCGAACACCGGGGAGCTGTTTTTT. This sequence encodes CSVDPGSANTGELFF.

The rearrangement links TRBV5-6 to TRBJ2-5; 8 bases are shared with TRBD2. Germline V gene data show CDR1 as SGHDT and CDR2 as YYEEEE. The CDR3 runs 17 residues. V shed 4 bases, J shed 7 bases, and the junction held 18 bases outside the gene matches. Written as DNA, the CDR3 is TGTGCCAGCAGCCCTCTGGATAGCGGGACCGCCTGGGGGACCCAGTACTTC. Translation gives CASSPLDSGTAWGTQYF.

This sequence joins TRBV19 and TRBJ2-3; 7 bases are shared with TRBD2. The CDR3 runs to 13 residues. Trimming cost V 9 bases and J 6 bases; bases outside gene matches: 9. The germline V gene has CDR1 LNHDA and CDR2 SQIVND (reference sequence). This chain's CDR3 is CASRLGGVDTQYF. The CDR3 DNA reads TGTGCCAGCCGGCTTGGGGGGGTGGATACGCAGTATTTT. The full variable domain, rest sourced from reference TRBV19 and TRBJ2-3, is DGGITQSPKYLFRKEGQNVTLSCEQNLNHDAMYWYRQDPGQGLRLIYYSQIVNDFQKGDIAEGYSVSREKKESFPLTVTSAQKNPTAFYLCASRLGGVDTQYFGPGTRLTVL.

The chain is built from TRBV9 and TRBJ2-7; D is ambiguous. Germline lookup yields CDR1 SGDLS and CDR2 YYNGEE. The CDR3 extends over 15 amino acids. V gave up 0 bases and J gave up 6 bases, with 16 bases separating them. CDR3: CASSVEDRVDCEQYF. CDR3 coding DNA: TGTGCCAGCAGCGTAGAGGATCGGGTTGATTGCGAGCAGTACTTC.

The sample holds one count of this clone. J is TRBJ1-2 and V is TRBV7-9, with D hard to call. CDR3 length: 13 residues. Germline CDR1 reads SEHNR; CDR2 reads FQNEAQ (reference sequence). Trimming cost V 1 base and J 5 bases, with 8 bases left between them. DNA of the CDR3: TGTGCCAGCAGCTTAGGGCCCGCTTATGGCTACACCTTC. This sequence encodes CASSLGPAYGYTF. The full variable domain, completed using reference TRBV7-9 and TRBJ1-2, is DTGVSQNPRHKITKRGQNVTFRCDPISEHNRLYWYRQTLGQGPEFLTYFQNEAQLEKSRLLSDRFSAERPKGSFSTLEIQRTEQGDSAMYLCASSLGPAYGYTFGSGTRLTVV.

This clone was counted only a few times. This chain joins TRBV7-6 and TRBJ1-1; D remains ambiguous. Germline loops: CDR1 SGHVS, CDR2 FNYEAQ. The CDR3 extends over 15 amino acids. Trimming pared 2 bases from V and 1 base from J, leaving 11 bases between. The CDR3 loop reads CASSLWRGQNTEAFF. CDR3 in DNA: TGTGCCAGCAGCTTATGGAGAGGGCAGAACACTGAAGCTTTCTTT. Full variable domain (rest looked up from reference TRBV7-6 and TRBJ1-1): GAGVSQSPRYKVTKRGQDVALRCDPISGHVSLYWYRQALGQGPEFLTYFNYEAQQDKSGLPNDRFSAERPEGSISTLTIQRTEQRDSAMYRCASSLWRGQNTEAFFGQGTRLTVV.

CDR3 bases: TGTGCCAGCAGTGAAAGGAGCAGGGCACCGATTTATGGCTACACCTTC. Protein sequence: CASSERSRAPIYGYTF. The chain joins TRBV6-1 to TRBJ1-2, with TRBD1 as a possible D gene (5 bases). The V gene lost 2 bases and the J gene lost 5 bases, with 18 bases spanning the gap. Germline assignment: CDR1 MNHNS and CDR2 SASEGT. The CDR3 has 16 amino acids.

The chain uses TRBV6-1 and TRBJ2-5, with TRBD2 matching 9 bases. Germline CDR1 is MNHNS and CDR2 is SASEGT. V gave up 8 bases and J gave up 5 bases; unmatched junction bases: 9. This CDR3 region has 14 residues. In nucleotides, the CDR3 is TGTGCCAGCGGAGGCGGGGGGGCCGGGGAGACCCAGTACTTC. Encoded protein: CASGGGGAGETQYF.